A single sample is the source of the 18 T cell receptor beta chains below, sequenced in a study of radiotherapy plus CTLA-4 blockade in lung cancer. Sequencing used immunoSEQ multiplex PCR; TCRdb keeps in-frame clones, though not all of them. The data contain tens of thousands of clones, around four fifths of them seen just once; the ten biggest clones take up 20% to 25%. The starting material was peripheral blood, obtained from a patient treated with radiotherapy plus ipilimumab. These receptors were obtained from a human donor with non-small cell lung cancer that progressed on radiotherapy plus ipilimumab.

The chain has TRBV28 and TRBJ1-4; 7 nucleotides line up with TRBD1. This CDR3 comprises 18 residues. Germline trimming cut 8 bases from V and 5 bases from J; bases unmatched to any gene: 20. Germline CDR1 is MDHEN and CDR2 is SYDVKM. In nucleotides, the CDR3 is TGTGCCAGCGTCCCAAAAAAAGGTTCGGGACAGCTGAATGAAAAACTGTTTTTT. This gives the protein CASVPKKGSGQLNEKLFF.

The J gene is TRBJ1-1, the V gene TRBV6-6; D gene unclear. The CDR3 is 15 amino acids. V lost 7 bases and J lost 1, with 16 bases in between. From germline, CDR1 is MNHNY and CDR2 SVGAGI (reference sequence). This CDR3 reads CASIDAGRKNTEAFF. Here the CDR3 DNA reads TGTGCCAGCATTGACGCAGGTAGGAAGAACACTGAAGCTTTCTTT.

V usage is TRBV19 and J usage is TRBJ1-4; 10 nucleotides match TRBD1. The V gene's germline CDR1 is LNHDA and CDR2 SQIVND (reference sequence). CDR3 length: 14 residues. J gave up 5 bases and V 5 bases, and 2 bases lay outside the gene matches. CDR3: CASSGTGANEKLFF. CDR3 in DNA: TGTGCCAGTAGTGGGACAGGGGCAAATGAAAAACTGTTTTTT.

This clone was observed a handful of times. The rearrangement links TRBV7-2 to TRBJ1-5; 7 bases map to TRBD1. V was pared by 5 bases and J by 5 bases, with 6 bases of the junction left unmatched. CDR1 SGHTA and CDR2 FQGNSA come from the germline V gene. The CDR3 sequence is 14 residues long. The CDR3 is CASSPTGSHQPQHF. The CDR3 region has the DNA TGTGCCAGCAGCCCGACAGGGAGCCATCAGCCCCAGCATTTT.

The chain links TRBV4-1 to TRBJ2-3; 10 bases map to TRBD1. The V segment lost 4 bases and the J segment 3 bases; nucleotides outside the gene matches: 13. The CDR3 is 18 residues long. Germline V gene sequence: CDR1 MGHRA, CDR2 YSYEKL. The DNA for the CDR3 is TGCGCCAGCAGCCTCCGTCCGGGGGACAGGGGAAATACAGATACGCAGTATTTT. Protein product: CASSLRPGDRGNTDTQYF.

The chain has TRBV29-1 and TRBJ1-1, with no clear D. Germline values: CDR1 SQVTM, CDR2 ANQGSEA. This CDR3 is 13 amino acids long. Trimming cost V 7 bases and J 1 base, with 13 bases left between them. CDR3 loop: CSGGKEANTEAFF. CDR3 bases: TGCAGCGGGGGAAAGGAGGCGAACACTGAAGCTTTCTTT.

The genes are TRBV6-1 and TRBJ2-2; D possibly corresponds to TRBD1 (6 bases). The CDR3 is made up of 14 amino acids. In germline, CDR1 is MNHNS, CDR2 SASEGT. Trimming removed 2 bases at V and 7 bases at J, with 11 bases between. The CDR3 spells CASSERGSSGELFF. CDR3 nucleotide sequence: TGTGCCAGCAGTGAAAGGGGGTCGAGCGGGGAGCTGTTTTTT.

V is TRBV9 and J is TRBJ1-2; 8 bases are a match to TRBD1. The CDR3 totals 14 residues. V trimming: 4 bases; J trimming: 2 bases; junction bases outside the gene matches: 4. Germline lookup yields CDR1 SGDLS and CDR2 YYNGEE. In DNA, the CDR3 is TGTGCCAGCAGCCTCGGACAGGGAAACTATGGCTACACCTTC. Protein: CASSLGQGNYGYTF.

The chain uses TRBV7-9 and TRBJ2-5; 10 bases agree with TRBD1. Germline assignment: CDR1 SEHNR and CDR2 FQNEAQ (reference sequence). J was trimmed by 9 bases and V by 4 bases; bases with no gene match: 8. This CDR3 is built from 14 residues. For the CDR3, the DNA is TGTGCCAGCAGCTCGGGACAGGGGAAATTGCCCCAGTACTTC. Translating it yields CASSSGQGKLPQYF.

This chain joins TRBV6-5 and TRBJ2-5; tentative D call: TRBD1 (5 bases). CDR3 length: 16 amino acids. Germline CDR1 MNHEY, CDR2 SVGAGI. V lost 2 bases and J lost 5, with 18 bases in between. CDR3 nucleotides: TGTGCCAGCAGTTACATCCCCCTTAGGAAGGGGGAGACCCAGTACTTC. Amino acids: CASSYIPLRKGETQYF.

J is TRBJ1-2 and V is TRBV19, with 9 bases that match TRBD1. The CDR3 is 14 residues long. With 7 bases clipped from V and 7 bases from J, the junction kept 10 bases outside the gene matches. From germline, CDR1 is LNHDA and CDR2 SQIVND (reference sequence). The CDR3 region is CASTLPGQGVGYTF. CDR3 in DNA: TGTGCCAGTACGTTACCGGGACAGGGTGTTGGCTACACCTTC.

The V call is TRBV4-2, the J call TRBJ1-5; a possible D gene is TRBD1 (5 bases). The CDR3 is 14 amino acids. The germline gives CDR1 LGHNA, CDR2 YNFKEQ. V dropped 0 bases and J dropped 6 bases, with 9 bases sitting between them. CDR3 in DNA: TGTGCCAGCAGCCAAGACAGGGCGGTTCAGCCCCAGCATTTT. Amino acids: CASSQDRAVQPQHF.

The V call is TRBV7-2, the J call TRBJ1-1; 7 nucleotides match TRBD1. Looked up from germline, CDR1 is SGHTA and CDR2 is FQGNSA. V was pared by 5 bases and J by 5 bases, with 8 bases of the junction left unmatched. This CDR3 comprises 14 residues. CDR3 amino acids: CASSLGTVGTEAFF. CDR3 nucleotides: TGTGCCAGCAGCCTAGGGACAGTAGGAACTGAAGCTTTCTTT. Looking up the rest from reference TRBV7-2 and TRBJ1-1 gives the full variable domain: GAGVSQSPSNKVTEKGKDVELRCDPISGHTALYWYRQSLGQGLEFLIYFQGNSAPDKSGLPSDRFSAERTGGSVSTLTIQRTQQEDSAVYLCASSLGTVGTEAFFGQGTRLTVV.

The chain has TRBV29-1 and TRBJ1-4; possibly TRBD1 for D (6 bases). Germline V gene data show CDR1 as SQVTM and CDR2 as ANQGSEA. Trimming pared 6 bases from V and 0 bases from J, leaving 14 bases between. This CDR3 has 15 amino acids. This chain's CDR3 is CSVRGRGATNEKLFF. The CDR3 DNA reads as TGCAGCGTGAGAGGGAGGGGGGCAACTAATGAAAAACTGTTTTTT.

This chain connects TRBV4-1 to TRBJ2-5, with TRBD2 matching over 11 bases. The V gene end was trimmed by 1 base and the J gene end by 2 bases; junction bases not matched to a gene: 6. The CDR3 covers 17 residues. The germline gives CDR1 MGHRA, CDR2 YSYEKL. CDR3 protein: CASSQGLASGGQETQYF. Here the CDR3 DNA reads TGCGCCAGCAGCCAAGGCTTGGCTAGCGGGGGGCAAGAGACCCAGTACTTC.

J is TRBJ2-3 and V is TRBV7-2; D is unclear. Per germline, CDR1 SGHTA and CDR2 FQGNSA. The ends were cut back, 4 bases at V and 5 bases at J, with 7 bases in the middle. The CDR3 is 12 residues long. The CDR3 is CASSSGLDTQYF. The CDR3 DNA follows: TGTGCCAGCAGCTCCGGGTTAGATACGCAGTATTTT.

About this clone: At one boundary the junction diverges from the germline segment, which might be a read error. The chain links TRBV7-7 to TRBJ2-7, with no clear D. Germline V gene data show CDR1 as SSHAT and CDR2 as FNYEAQ (reference sequence). CDR3 length equals 15 residues. This CDR3 is CASSLMTGPSYEQYF. CDR3 sequence (DNA): TGTGCTAGCAGCCTAATGACTGGTCCCTCCTACGAGCAGTACTTC.

The chain uses TRBV10-1 and TRBJ2-3; D call uncertain. Trimming shortened V by 1 base and J by 4 bases, and 12 bases separated the two germline ends. The CDR3 consists of 15 residues. In germline, CDR1 is WNHNN, CDR2 SYGVQD (reference sequence). CDR3 in amino acids: CASSEYNSGPDTQYF. CDR3 nucleotide sequence: TGCGCCAGCAGTGAGTATAACAGTGGGCCAGATACGCAGTATTTT.